This T cell receptor (beta chain) came from a study of blood T cell repertoires in COVID-19. Study as a whole: The samples span acute and convalescent COVID-19 from the United States, Italy and Spain.

From germline, CDR1 is LGHNT and CDR2 FRNRAP. The CDR3 is 14 residues long. With 5 bases removed from V and 2 bases from J, the gap between germline ends came to 12 bases. As processed by the authors: For nucleated cells, counts were estimated from reference gene primer amplification. Measured with immunoSEQ multiplex PCR; TCRdb has only the in-frame clones, and not every one. V, J and clone size derive from that table, while D and trimming were established from the DNA sequence. Altogether about 230,000 clones are present, around 84% being singletons, with the ten largest covering around 0.96%. The chain joins TRBV12-5 to TRBJ1-2; the D gene is possibly TRBD1 (5 bases). The TCR was taken from a man aged 40-49 years with acute or convalescent COVID-19. Sequencing input: peripheral blood. CDR3: CASGDGHLNYGYTF. CDR3 in DNA: TGTGCTAGTGGTGACGGACATCTAAACTATGGCTACACCTTC.